This passage covers 27 T cell receptor beta chains from one sample sequenced in a study of T cell responses to AZD1222 COVID-19 vaccine. TCRdb's copy holds only in-frame clones and misses some; the assay was immunoSEQ multiplex PCR. The repertoire has 100,000 to 150,000 clones, 80% to 90% of them found once; the top ten carry 9.4%. Sequencing was performed on peripheral blood, taken on day 0 of AZD1222 vaccination. The receptor source for this set is an adult in good health.

This chain's CDR3 is CASSSHSGANVLTF. The CDR3 DNA is TGTGCCAGCAGCTCCCACTCTGGGGCCAACGTCCTGACTTTC. V and J are TRBV7-7 and TRBJ2-6; D is unresolved. V lost 4 bases, J lost 0 bases, and 4 bases lay in between. Germline assignment: CDR1 SSHAT and CDR2 FNYEAQ (reference sequence). This CDR3 region has 14 residues.

The chain recombines TRBV6-2 or TRBV6-3 with TRBJ2-7, with TRBD2 matching 8 bases. The CDR3 sequence is 14 residues long. With 2 bases clipped from V and 5 bases from J, the junction kept 5 bases outside the gene matches. Germline CDR1 MNHEY, CDR2 SVGEGT. DNA of the CDR3: TGTGCCAGCAGTTACGAGCAGCGGGAGAACGAGCAGTACTTC. Its translation is CASSYEQRENEQYF.

The chain combines TRBV6-6 with TRBJ2-3, with 10 positions matching TRBD2. Unmatched junction bases numbered 9, after V lost 5 bases and J lost 1 base. The CDR3 length is 17 residues. Germline V CDR1 and CDR2: MNHNY, SVGAGI (reference sequence). The CDR3 is CASSLQRGGMGTDTQYF. In DNA, the CDR3 is TGTGCCAGCAGTCTCCAGCGGGGGGGTATGGGCACAGATACGCAGTATTTT.

The rearrangement links TRBV28 to TRBJ1-2; the D is unclear. Germline V gives CDR1 MDHEN, CDR2 SYDVKM. Trimming removed 8 bases at V and 4 bases at J, with 11 bases between. CDR3 length equals 12 residues. The chain's CDR3 is CASLDTGYGYTF. CDR3 nucleotide sequence: TGTGCCAGCCTTGATACGGGCTATGGCTACACCTTC.

The chain uses TRBV2 and TRBJ1-5; no reliable D call. Trimming took off 5 bases at V and 0 bases at J, with 8 bases between the two ends. This CDR3 comprises 14 residues. CDR1 is SNHLY, CDR2 FYNNEI, per germline. CDR3 sequence reads: CASSKGLSNQPQHF. The CDR3 region has the DNA TGTGCCAGCAGTAAAGGGCTTAGCAATCAGCCCCAGCATTTT.

CDR3 region: CASRRGEDTDTQYF. The CDR3 nucleotides are TGTGCCAGCCGACGGGGGGAGGACACAGATACGCAGTATTTT. The genes are TRBV6-5 and TRBJ2-3, with 7 bases that match TRBD2. The ends lost 8 bases at V and 2 bases at J; junction bases unmatched: 7. Germline V lookup: CDR1 MNHEY, CDR2 SVGAGI. This CDR3 contains 14 residues.

This chain connects TRBV6-5 to TRBJ1-5; no reliable D call. This CDR3 spans 13 amino acids. V lost 2 bases to trimming and J lost 4 bases, with 6 bases between them. Per germline, CDR1 MNHEY and CDR2 SVGAGI. CDR3 protein: CASSYQENQPQHF. The DNA of the CDR3 is TGTGCCAGCAGTTACCAGGAAAATCAGCCCCAGCATTTT.

J is TRBJ1-5 and V is TRBV6-2 or TRBV6-3, with 8 nucleotides matching TRBD1. This CDR3 is 15 amino acids long. Germline-derived CDR1 and CDR2 are MNHEY and SVGEGT. J was trimmed by 6 bases and V by 0 bases; bases with no gene match: 4. CDR3 amino acids: CASSYSGQGTQPQHF. CDR3 DNA: TGTGCCAGCAGTTACTCTGGACAGGGCACTCAGCCCCAGCATTTT.

The chain carries TRBV28 and TRBJ2-7; no reliable D call. The CDR3 contains 16 residues. V was clipped by 4 bases and J by 2 bases, with 18 bases between them. In germline, CDR1 is MDHEN, CDR2 SYDVKM. CDR3 nucleotide sequence: TGTGCCAGCAGTTCTCGTCCGGGCAGAGGACCCTACGAGCAGTACTTC. It codes for CASSSRPGRGPYEQYF.

As DNA, the CDR3 is TGTGCCACCAGCAGGGGTTCGGACAGTCGAGCTTTCTTT. Residues: CATSRGSDSRAFF. This chain joins TRBV15 and TRBJ1-1, with a weak D call TRBD1 (6 bases). There are 13 residues in the CDR3. V lost 3 bases and J 10 bases, leaving 15 bases between the germline ends. Per the germline V gene, CDR1 is LNHNV and CDR2 is YYDKDF (reference sequence).

CDR3: CASSRRDRVYNSPLHF. Here the CDR3 DNA reads TGTGCCAGCTCCCGCCGGGACAGGGTCTATAATTCACCCCTCCACTTT. The V and J genes are TRBV2 and TRBJ1-6; 9 bases map to TRBD1. CDR3 length: 16 residues. The V gene end was trimmed by 8 bases and the J gene end by 3 bases; junction bases not matched to a gene: 8. The germline CDR1 and CDR2 sequences are SNHLY and FYNNEI.

This clone has more than one count but fewer than ten. V gene TRBV9 combines with J gene TRBJ1-1; unclear D gene. V lost 8 bases, J lost 2 bases, and 19 bases lay in between. There are 15 residues in the CDR3. Germline values: CDR1 SGDLS, CDR2 YYNGEE. The CDR3 sequence is CASTPVGSSNTEAFF. DNA of the CDR3: TGTGCCAGTACCCCCGTCGGATCCAGCAACACTGAAGCTTTCTTT. The variable domain in full, with the rest retrieved from reference TRBV9 and TRBJ1-1, is DSGVTQTPKHLITATGQRVTLRCSPRSGDLSVYWYQQSLDQGLQFLIQYYNGEERAKGNILERFSAQQFPDLHSELNLSSLELGDSALYFCASTPVGSSNTEAFFGQGTRLTVV.

The V call is TRBV11-3, the J call TRBJ1-1; D is unclear. The germline CDR1 and CDR2 sequences are SGHNT and YENEEA. This CDR3 has 17 amino acids. The V and J ends lost 5 bases and 4 bases respectively, with 23 bases between them. The CDR3 protein is CASSPSSWPRIGTEAFF. The CDR3 DNA reads as TGTGCCAGCAGCCCTAGCAGTTGGCCACGGATTGGCACTGAAGCTTTCTTT.

A few counts support this clone. This chain uses TRBV2 with TRBJ2-1; D may be TRBD2 (6 bases). Per germline, CDR1 SNHLY and CDR2 FYNNEI. The CDR3 covers 14 residues. The V gene lost 7 bases and the J gene lost 4 bases, with 14 bases spanning the gap. The CDR3 protein is CASTRESSYNEQFF. The CDR3 DNA reads as TGTGCCAGCACTCGGGAGTCGTCGTACAATGAGCAGTTCTTC.

The rearrangement joins TRBV24-1 to TRBJ2-1; 8 bases are a match to TRBD2. V lost 7 bases and J lost 0; bases outside the gene matches: 13. From germline, CDR1 is KGHDR and CDR2 SFDVKD. The CDR3 length is 18 residues. The CDR3 reads CATSVGRGASSSYNEQFF. CDR3 coding DNA: TGTGCCACCAGCGTAGGGCGGGGGGCCTCGAGCTCCTACAATGAGCAGTTCTTC.

This clone was seen just once. The chain has TRBV18 and TRBJ1-6; D is unresolved. The germline V gene encodes CDR1 KGHSH and CDR2 LQKENI. The CDR3 is 13 residues long. V lost 1 base to trimming and J lost 10 bases, with 8 bases between them. CDR3 in DNA: TGTGCCAGCTCACCACTTGTGAGCTCACCCCTCCACTTT. Translation: CASSPLVSSPLHF.

V gene TRBV5-8 combines with J gene TRBJ2-7, with 8 bases aligning to TRBD1. Germline values: CDR1 SGHTS, CDR2 YDEGEE. The CDR3 totals 14 residues. Trimming at V came to 3 bases and at J to 0 bases, leaving 2 bases not matched to a gene. The CDR3 sequence is CASSYDRGSYEQYF. The CDR3 DNA is TGTGCCAGCAGCTACGACAGGGGCTCCTACGAGCAGTACTTC. Drawing the rest from reference TRBV5-8 and TRBJ2-7, the complete variable domain is EAGVTQSPTHLIKTRGQQATLRCSPISGHTSVYWYQQALGLGLQFLLWYDEGEERNRGNFPPRFSGRQFPNYSSELNVNALELEDSALYLCASSYDRGSYEQYFGPGTRLTVT.

The genes are TRBV9 and TRBJ2-7; 9 nucleotides match TRBD2. The V gene end was trimmed by 0 bases and the J gene end by 3 bases; junction bases not matched to a gene: 4. The germline V gene encodes CDR1 SGDLS and CDR2 YYNGEE. The CDR3 is made up of 15 amino acids. The DNA of the CDR3 is TGTGCCAGCAGCGTAGGACTAGCGGAAGACTACGAGCAGTACTTC. Translated: CASSVGLAEDYEQYF.

CDR3 protein: CASSLASAETDTQYF. For the CDR3, the DNA is TGTGCCAGCAGCTTGGCCTCGGCGGAAACAGATACGCAGTATTTT. The V call is TRBV5-4, the J call TRBJ2-3; D ambiguous. Germline V gene sequence: CDR1 SGHNT, CDR2 YYREEE (reference sequence). The CDR3 has 15 amino acids. V dropped 0 bases and J dropped 3 bases, with 11 bases sitting between them.

The chain links TRBV4-3 to TRBJ2-1, with 8 nucleotides matching TRBD2. The CDR3 is 19 amino acids. The germline CDR1 and CDR2 sequences are LGHNA and YSLEER. Germline trimming cut 0 bases from V and 5 bases from J; bases unmatched to any gene: 15. CDR3 nucleotide sequence: TGCGCCAGCAGCCAAGATTCGGCCTTTCGCGGGAGGTATGACAATGAGCAGTTCTTC. Residues: CASSQDSAFRGRYDNEQFF.

The gene calls are TRBV5-5 and TRBJ1-2, with unresolved D. The germline V gene encodes CDR1 SGHKS and CDR2 YYEKEE (reference sequence). Trimming cost V 0 bases and J 2 bases, with 11 bases left between them. This CDR3 has 15 amino acids. In DNA, the CDR3 is TGTGCCAGCAGCTTGGGGCCGGGTATAAACTATGGCTACACCTTC. Translated: CASSLGPGINYGYTF.

CDR3 sequence: CASIPGHEGGEQYF. As DNA, the CDR3 is TGCGCCAGCATCCCAGGACACGAGGGCGGCGAGCAGTACTTC. The chain employs TRBV5-1 and TRBJ2-7, with D possibly called TRBD1 or TRBD2 (5 bases each). Germline V gene lookup returns CDR1 SGHRS and CDR2 YFSETQ. V lost 6 bases and J 6 bases, leaving 19 bases between the germline ends. This CDR3 has 14 residues.

This chain joins TRBV7-9 and TRBJ2-5; D unresolved. Germline V CDR1 and CDR2: SEHNR, FQNEAQ (reference sequence). This CDR3 is 14 amino acids long. Trimming removed 1 base at V and 1 base at J, with 7 bases between. CDR3 DNA: TGTGCCAGCAGCTTAGGGCAGATCCAAGAGACCCAGTACTTC. As protein: CASSLGQIQETQYF.

The rearrangement uses TRBV2 and TRBJ2-1; D is perhaps TRBD1 (5 bases). The V gene lost 4 bases and the J gene lost 2 bases, with 12 bases spanning the gap. Germline assignment: CDR1 SNHLY and CDR2 FYNNEI. The CDR3 spans 15 residues. The CDR3 here is CASSAGNMAYNEQFF. CDR3 bases: TGTGCCAGCAGTGCAGGGAATATGGCCTACAATGAGCAGTTCTTC.

This chain links TRBV10-3 with TRBJ1-1; TRBD1 matches at 7 bases. Germline V gene lookup returns CDR1 ENHRY and CDR2 SYGVKD. The CDR3 spans 14 residues. The V gene end was trimmed by 4 bases and the J gene end by 1 base; junction bases not matched to a gene: 3. The CDR3 reads CAISGGTANTEAFF. Written as DNA, the CDR3 is TGTGCCATCAGTGGTGGGACAGCGAACACTGAAGCTTTCTTT.

This chain connects TRBV28 to TRBJ1-3, with a weak D call TRBD1 (5 bases). V was trimmed by 3 bases and J by 7 bases, leaving 16 bases between them. This CDR3 is 15 amino acids long. In germline, CDR1 is MDHEN, CDR2 SYDVKM. DNA for the CDR3: TGTGCCAGCAGTTTCGGGGGTTCATCGGGGAACACCATATATTTT. Translation gives CASSFGGSSGNTIYF.

This rearrangement joins TRBV19 to TRBJ2-3; TRBD2 aligns across 9 bases. CDR1 LNHDA and CDR2 SQIVND come from the germline V gene (reference sequence). V shed 9 bases, J shed 1 base, and the junction held 11 bases outside the gene matches. The CDR3 is made up of 16 amino acids. The CDR3 DNA is TGTGCCAGCACCAAGGGAGCGGGAGGCGGCACAGATACGCAGTATTTT. Translating gives CASTKGAGGGTDTQYF.